The 27 T cell receptor beta chains below all came from one sample that was sequenced in a study of T cells after posttransplantation cyclophosphamide. Control samples came 1 year after myeloablative marrow transplants with methotrexate plus calcineurin inhibitor. TCRdb's table, derived via immunoSEQ multiplex PCR, lists solely in-frame clones and lacks some. The sample shows roughly 14,000 clones, 80% to 85% of them seen only once. The sequencing used PBMCs, collected roughly 350 days after allogeneic stem cell transplant with calcineurin inhibitor and methotrexate. The receptors were sampled from a male patient aged 18-29 years who received an allogeneic stem cell transplant from a related donor, was CMV-positive, and had no GVHD. Some T cells may be graft donor cells.

The V gene is TRBV7-8, the J gene TRBJ2-1; unclear D gene. The CDR3 totals 13 residues. Germline lookup yields CDR1 SGHVS and CDR2 FQNEAQ. The V gene lost 2 bases and the J gene lost 9 bases, with 11 bases spanning the gap. The CDR3 DNA reads as TGTGCCAGCAGCTTATACGAGGCGCTTGAGCAGTTCTTC. Its translation: CASSLYEALEQFF.

This clone has just a few counts. This chain connects TRBV4-3 to TRBJ2-7; D unresolved. With 5 bases removed from V and 2 bases from J, the gap between germline ends came to 13 bases. This CDR3 spans 14 amino acids. In germline, CDR1 is LGHNA, CDR2 YSLEER. DNA of the CDR3: TGCGCCAGCAGCGCCTATGGCGGCGCCTACGAGCAGTACTTC. Amino acids: CASSAYGGAYEQYF.

This sequence joins TRBV5-4 and TRBJ1-6; 9 nucleotides agree with TRBD1. The germline CDR1 and CDR2 sequences are SGHNT and YYREEE (reference sequence). The CDR3 consists of 15 residues. The V segment lost 1 base and the J segment 8 bases; nucleotides outside the gene matches: 4. This CDR3 is CASSLLGQGYSPLHF. The CDR3 region has the DNA TGTGCCAGCAGCTTGTTGGGACAGGGATATTCACCCCTCCACTTT.

The chain has TRBV18 and TRBJ1-3, with D perhaps TRBD1 (6 bases). This CDR3 region has 16 residues. Trimming removed 3 bases at V and 0 bases at J, with 12 bases between. Germline V gene lookup returns CDR1 KGHSH and CDR2 LQKENI. CDR3 nucleotide sequence: TGTGCCAGCTCACCCATTACAGGGAGCTCTGGAAACACCATATATTTT. It encodes CASSPITGSSGNTIYF.

The chain combines TRBV5-1 with TRBJ1-2; 9 bases are shared with TRBD1. The germline CDR1 and CDR2 sequences are SGHRS and YFSETQ. V lost 4 bases to trimming and J lost 4 bases; unmatched junction nucleotides: 8. The CDR3 spans 15 residues. The CDR3 loop is CASSPGTGNVYGYTF. The CDR3 coding sequence is TGCGCCAGCAGCCCCGGGACAGGGAATGTCTATGGCTACACCTTC.

The chain joins TRBV7-8 to TRBJ2-5; a possible D gene is TRBD2 (5 bases). CDR1 SGHVS and CDR2 FQNEAQ come from the germline V gene. Trimming took 2 bases from V and 4 from J, leaving 11 bases between them. The CDR3 covers 14 residues. The CDR3 region is CASSLRRRGETQYF. The CDR3 coding sequence is TGTGCCAGCAGCTTAAGGCGTCGGGGAGAGACCCAGTACTTC.

The chain employs TRBV6-1 and TRBJ1-5; no clear D. CDR1 MNHNS and CDR2 SASEGT come from the germline V gene. Trimming stripped 5 bases from V and 3 bases from J, with 11 bases between. The CDR3 totals 14 residues. DNA of the CDR3: TGTGCCAGCAGTTTGGTTGGCCCCAATCAGCCCCAGCATTTT. Translation: CASSLVGPNQPQHF.

V and J are TRBV28 and TRBJ2-7; 8 nucleotides match TRBD1. CDR3 length: 15 amino acids. Germline CDR1 reads MDHEN; CDR2 reads SYDVKM. V shed 2 bases, J shed 4 bases, and the junction held 7 bases outside the gene matches. The CDR3 sequence is CASSLSGQGFYEQYF. For the CDR3, the DNA is TGTGCCAGCAGTTTAAGCGGACAGGGATTTTACGAGCAGTACTTC.

The CDR3: CASSYSTDSYEQYF. Here the CDR3 DNA reads TGTGCCAGCAGTTACTCCACAGACTCCTACGAGCAGTACTTC. The V and J genes are TRBV6-6 and TRBJ2-7; no reliable D call. The length of the CDR3 is 14 residues. V gave up 0 bases and J gave up 0 bases, with 6 bases separating them. CDR1 and CDR2 (germline): MNHNY, SVGAGI (reference sequence).

The chain uses TRBV7-2 and TRBJ2-3; 7 bases match TRBD2. The CDR3 loop spans 16 amino acids. From germline, CDR1 is SGHTA and CDR2 FQGNSA. V lost 5 bases and J lost 2; bases outside the gene matches: 10. CDR3 region: CASSIWTSVSTDTQYF. CDR3 coding DNA: TGTGCCAGCAGCATTTGGACTAGTGTATCCACAGATACGCAGTATTTT. Looking up the rest from reference TRBV7-2 and TRBJ2-3 gives the full variable domain: GAGVSQSPSNKVTEKGKDVELRCDPISGHTALYWYRQSLGQGLEFLIYFQGNSAPDKSGLPSDRFSAERTGGSVSTLTIQRTQQEDSAVYLCASSIWTSVSTDTQYFGPGTRLTVL.

The chain employs TRBV28 and TRBJ1-1, with D unresolved. The CDR3 contains 14 residues. Germline lookup yields CDR1 MDHEN and CDR2 SYDVKM. V was shortened by 7 bases and J by 0 bases, with 12 bases between the two germline ends. For the CDR3, the DNA is TGTGCCAGCACCCTCGAGGTGCTGAACACTGAAGCTTTCTTT. Translation gives CASTLEVLNTEAFF.

The V gene is TRBV4-3, the J gene TRBJ2-1; TRBD2 matches 9 bases. V lost 2 bases, J lost 9 bases, and 20 bases stayed unmatched. Germline V gives CDR1 LGHNA, CDR2 YSLEER. CDR3 length: 19 amino acids. The CDR3 sequence is CASSQSSALFSGSGSEQFF. CDR3 coding DNA: TGCGCCAGCAGCCAATCATCGGCGTTATTTAGCGGGAGCGGAAGTGAGCAGTTCTTC.

The chain joins TRBV19 to TRBJ1-2; no clear D. V lost 11 bases and J 6 bases, leaving 19 bases between the germline ends. CDR3 length equals 13 residues. Looked up from germline, CDR1 is LNHDA and CDR2 is SQIVND (reference sequence). The CDR3 here is CASLGTALDGYTF. The CDR3, as DNA: TGTGCCTCCTTAGGTACAGCCCTGGATGGCTACACCTTC. Supplemented by reference TRBV19 and TRBJ1-2, the full variable domain reads DGGITQSPKYLFRKEGQNVTLSCEQNLNHDAMYWYRQDPGQGLRLIYYSQIVNDFQKGDIAEGYSVSREKKESFPLTVTSAQKNPTAFYLCASLGTALDGYTFGSGTRLTVV.

For this clone: One end of the junction does not line up with germline, which may come from a read error. The V gene is TRBV19, the J gene TRBJ2-1; 8 bases match TRBD2. This CDR3 spans 15 amino acids. In germline, CDR1 is LNHDA, CDR2 SQIVND (reference sequence). The CDR3 loop is CASTVGSGAYSEQFF. Written as DNA, the CDR3 is TGTGCCAGTACGGTCGGTAGCGGGGCTTACAGTGAGCAGTTCTTC.

J is TRBJ2-7 and V is TRBV7-2, with 8 nucleotides matching TRBD2. This CDR3 comprises 17 residues. Germline assignment: CDR1 SGHTA and CDR2 FQGNSA. V trimming: 6 bases; J trimming: 5 bases; junction bases outside the gene matches: 18. The CDR3 is CASSRYASGSNRDEQYF. In nucleotides, the CDR3 is TGTGCCAGCAGTCGATACGCCAGCGGGAGTAATCGGGACGAGCAGTACTTC.

The V and J genes are TRBV30 and TRBJ1-2; D is unresolved. The germline CDR1 and CDR2 sequences are GTSNPN and SVGIG (reference sequence). The CDR3 is 13 residues long. V lost 0 bases, J lost 8 bases, and 13 bases lay in between. The CDR3 loop reads CAWSVPGLPGYTF. As DNA, the CDR3 is TGTGCCTGGAGTGTTCCCGGGTTACCAGGCTACACCTTC.

J is TRBJ2-2 and V is TRBV6-1; 7 bases are shared with TRBD1. Germline-derived CDR1 and CDR2 are MNHNS and SASEGT. The CDR3 contains 13 residues. The V segment lost 5 bases and the J segment 4 bases; nucleotides outside the gene matches: 1. As DNA, the CDR3 is TGTGCCAGCAGTTCAGGGGGCACCGGGGAGCTGTTTTTT. Encoded protein: CASSSGGTGELFF.

Points on this clone: A read error may produce the germline difference seen at one junction end. This chain joins TRBV4-1 and TRBJ2-1; weak D call: TRBD1 (6 bases). Germline V gene sequence: CDR1 MGHRA, CDR2 YSYEKL. CDR3 length: 15 amino acids. The CDR3 loop reads CASSQTGTAYSEQFF. The CDR3 nucleotides are TGCGCCAGCAGCCAGACAGGCACAGCCTACAGTGAGCAGTTCTTC.

The chain carries TRBV6-1 and TRBJ2-4; D might be TRBD1 (6 bases). Trimming cost V 5 bases and J 1 base, with 12 bases left between them. The CDR3 is 15 amino acids. Germline CDR1 MNHNS, CDR2 SASEGT. In DNA form, the CDR3 reads TGTGCCAGCAGTCCCGTCACAGGGGCCAAAAACATTCAGTACTTC. This gives the protein CASSPVTGAKNIQYF.

The chain links TRBV5-5 to TRBJ2-2; 10 nucleotides match TRBD2. The CDR3 is 15 residues long. Germline V gene data show CDR1 as SGHKS and CDR2 as YYEKEE (reference sequence). Germline trimming cut 2 bases from V and 5 bases from J; bases unmatched to any gene: 3. This CDR3 reads CASSFLAGGTGELFF. Written as DNA, the CDR3 is TGTGCCAGCAGCTTTTTAGCGGGAGGTACCGGGGAGCTGTTTTTT. Full variable domain (rest looked up from reference TRBV5-5 and TRBJ2-2): DAGVTQSPTHLIKTRGQQVTLRCSPISGHKSVSWYQQVLGQGPQFIFQYYEKEERGRGNFPDRFSARQFPNYSSELNVNALLLGDSALYLCASSFLAGGTGELFFGEGSRLTVL.

V and J are TRBV19 and TRBJ2-6; 8 nucleotides align to TRBD2. This CDR3 is 17 amino acids long. The germline V gene encodes CDR1 LNHDA and CDR2 SQIVND (reference sequence). V dropped 8 bases and J dropped 0; count of bases not matched to a gene: 9. The CDR3 nucleotides read TGTGCCAGTCGTTATACAGGGACTAGCTCTGGGGCCAACGTCCTGACTTTC. Its protein is CASRYTGTSSGANVLTF.

This CDR3 reads CASSLLGTGDGQPQHF. The CDR3 DNA reads as TGTGCCAGCAGTTTATTAGGGACAGGGGACGGTCAGCCCCAGCATTTT. The chain employs TRBV28 and TRBJ1-5; 10 nucleotides align to TRBD1. Germline V gives CDR1 MDHEN, CDR2 SYDVKM. V was clipped by 1 base and J by 6 bases; unmatched bases: 6. The CDR3 length is 16 residues.

The chain employs TRBV7-8 and TRBJ1-2; a weak D match, TRBD1 (5 bases). Per germline, CDR1 SGHVS and CDR2 FQNEAQ. This CDR3 spans 14 amino acids. Deletions cut 2 bases from V and 5 bases from J, with 12 bases between. CDR3 DNA: TGTGCCAGCAGCTTATTAGGGGCCCAATATGGCTACACCTTC. Its protein is CASSLLGAQYGYTF.

The chain is built from TRBV5-1 and TRBJ2-2; tentatively, D is TRBD1 (6 bases). The V gene lost 4 bases and the J gene lost 4 bases, with 17 bases spanning the gap. The germline CDR1 and CDR2 sequences are SGHRS and YFSETQ. The CDR3 is 16 amino acids. CDR3: CASSHVQGMRTGELFF. The CDR3 nucleotides are TGCGCCAGCAGCCATGTGCAGGGGATGCGCACCGGGGAGCTGTTTTTT.

The rearrangement links TRBV5-1 to TRBJ1-4; TRBD1 is a possible D gene (5 bases). The germline V gene encodes CDR1 SGHRS and CDR2 YFSETQ. The CDR3 has 13 residues. Trimming removed 0 bases from V and 10 bases from J, with 10 bases in between. The chain's CDR3 is CASSLARQGKLFF. CDR3 DNA sequence: TGCGCCAGCAGCTTGGCTCGCCAGGGAAAACTGTTTTTT.

DNA of the CDR3: TGTGCCAGCAGCAAATACACAGATACGCAGTATTTT. Translating it yields CASSKYTDTQYF. The rearrangement links TRBV7-2 to TRBJ2-3; the D is unclear. With 5 bases removed from V and 2 bases from J, the gap between germline ends came to 5 bases. The CDR3 contains 12 residues. CDR1 is SGHTA and CDR2 is FQGNSA in the germline V gene.

As to this clone: Compared with germline, one end of the junction differs, possibly owing to a read error. The chain joins TRBV7-2 to TRBJ2-1; a weak D match, TRBD2 (6 bases). The CDR3 loop spans 15 amino acids. The germline V gene encodes CDR1 SGHTA and CDR2 FQGNSA. The DNA for the CDR3 is TGTGCCAGCAGCTCTACTAGCTGGGGGTACAGTGAGCAGTTCTTC. It translates to CASSSTSWGYSEQFF.